One sample yielded the 13 T cell receptor beta chains listed below, sequenced in a study of blood T cell repertoires in COVID-19. TCRdb's table, derived via immunoSEQ multiplex PCR, lists solely in-frame clones and lacks some. The sample lists about 140,000 clones, more than 75% occurring once. Sample: peripheral blood. The receptors shown here come from a man of 80 years or more with acute or convalescent COVID-19.

The J gene is TRBJ2-5, the V gene TRBV24-1, with D possibly being TRBD2 (6 bases). V was clipped by 9 bases and J by 4 bases, with 20 bases between them. Germline CDR1 is KGHDR and CDR2 is SFDVKD. The CDR3 is made up of 15 amino acids. CDR3 bases: TGTGCCACCCCCTGGGGCCGGCTGGGGGGAGAGACCCAGTACTTC. Amino acid sequence: CATPWGRLGGETQYF.

The chain has TRBV7-3 and TRBJ2-1; 10 bases match TRBD2. The CDR3 spans 15 residues. The germline V gene encodes CDR1 SGHTA and CDR2 FQGTGA. Trimming at V came to 3 bases and at J to 5 bases, leaving 4 bases not matched to a gene. The CDR3, as DNA: TGTGCCAGCAGCTTTAGCGGGGGGCCTCACAATGAGCAGTTCTTC. This translates into CASSFSGGPHNEQFF.

This clone has just one count. This chain connects TRBV30 to TRBJ2-2; 9 bases map to TRBD1. Germline V lookup: CDR1 GTSNPN, CDR2 SVGIG (reference sequence). There are 17 residues in the CDR3. Trimming took 1 base from V and 4 from J; bases not matched to a gene: 10. The CDR3 here is CAWSAGLTTGGTGELFF. The CDR3 DNA sequence: TGTGCCTGGAGTGCCGGTTTAACGACAGGGGGCACCGGGGAGCTGTTTTTT. Full variable domain (rest looked up from reference TRBV30 and TRBJ2-2): SQTIHQWPATLVQPVGSPLSLECTVEGTSNPNLYWYRQAAGRGLQLLFYSVGIGQISSEVPQNLSASRPQDRQFILSSKKLLLSDSGFYLCAWSAGLTTGGTGELFFGEGSRLTVL.

The sample holds one count of this clone. The chain uses TRBV15 and TRBJ2-5, with 10 positions matching TRBD1. CDR3 size: 16 residues. Germline V gene data show CDR1 as LNHNV and CDR2 as YYDKDF (reference sequence). Germline trimming cut 11 bases from V and 1 base from J; bases unmatched to any gene: 13. The CDR3 DNA follows: TGTGCCTCTCGGCCGGACAGGGGGTTGTCCCAAGAGACCCAGTACTTC. Protein sequence: CASRPDRGLSQETQYF. Supplemented by reference TRBV15 and TRBJ2-5, the full variable domain reads DAMVIQNPRYQVTQFGKPVTLSCSQTLNHNVMYWYQQKSSQAPKLLFHYYDKDFNNEADTPDNFQSRRPNTSFCFLDIRSPGLGDTAMYLCASRPDRGLSQETQYFGPGTRLLVL.

V gene TRBV16 combines with J gene TRBJ1-2; 7 bases map to TRBD1. Germline CDR1 reads KGHSY; CDR2 reads FQNENV. This CDR3 has 14 amino acids. The ends lost 5 bases at V and 8 bases at J; junction bases unmatched: 11. DNA of the CDR3: TGTGCCAGCAGCGCCTACGAGGGGGCGCGCGGCTACACCTTC. Translating gives CASSAYEGARGYTF.

The J gene is TRBJ2-7, the V gene TRBV5-5; 8 positions agree with TRBD1. In germline, CDR1 is SGHKS, CDR2 YYEKEE (reference sequence). Germline trimming cut 5 bases from V and 2 bases from J; bases unmatched to any gene: 9. This CDR3 has 15 amino acids. The CDR3 nucleotides read TGTGCCAGCAGTCTAGGACCGGACAGGGCCTACGAGCAGTACTTC. Translation gives CASSLGPDRAYEQYF. Looking up the rest from reference TRBV5-5 and TRBJ2-7 gives the full variable domain: DAGVTQSPTHLIKTRGQQVTLRCSPISGHKSVSWYQQVLGQGPQFIFQYYEKEERGRGNFPDRFSARQFPNYSSELNVNALLLGDSALYLCASSLGPDRAYEQYFGPGTRLTVT.

This clone has a single count. The sample holds other DNA sequences that translate to the same CDR3. V gene TRBV27 combines with J gene TRBJ2-7; D is ambiguous. Per germline, CDR1 MNHEY and CDR2 SMNVEV (reference sequence). With 3 bases removed from V and 0 bases from J, the gap between germline ends came to 6 bases. The CDR3 runs 13 residues. Written as DNA, the CDR3 is TGTGCCAGCAGTTTCCAGTTCTCCTACGAGCAGTACTTC. Translating it yields CASSFQFSYEQYF.

This chain links TRBV30 with TRBJ2-7; weak D call: TRBD1 (6 bases). V lost 1 base, J lost 5 bases, and 15 bases lay in between. The length of the CDR3 is 14 residues. Per germline, CDR1 GTSNPN and CDR2 SVGIG (reference sequence). CDR3 nucleotide sequence: TGTGCCTGGAGTGAACTCACAGGGTCCCACGAGCAGTACTTC. It yields the protein CAWSELTGSHEQYF.

The rearrangement uses TRBV18 and TRBJ2-6; no firm D call. Between the trimmed V and J ends, which lost 3 bases and 0 bases, there was a span of 6 bases. From germline, CDR1 is KGHSH and CDR2 LQKENI. This CDR3 is built from 15 residues. The DNA of the CDR3 is TGTGCCAGCTCACCGGTGGCCTCTGGGGCCAACGTCCTGACTTTC. Residues: CASSPVASGANVLTF.

There are a few counts of this clone. The chain couples TRBV11-3 to TRBJ2-3, with D possibly being TRBD1 (6 bases). The ends were cut back, 1 base at V and 7 bases at J, with 18 bases in the middle. Per germline, CDR1 SGHNT and CDR2 YENEEA. The CDR3 is 16 residues long. As DNA, the CDR3 is TGTGCCAGCAGCTTAGGATCCTCGGAAGGGGACAATACGCAGTATTTT. Its translation: CASSLGSSEGDNTQYF.

The chain links TRBV19 to TRBJ2-7; 12 bases agree with TRBD2. V was pared by 5 bases and J by 7 bases, with 6 bases of the junction left unmatched. This CDR3 comprises 14 residues. The V gene's germline CDR1 is LNHDA and CDR2 SQIVND (reference sequence). The CDR3 region is CASSRTSGEGEQYF. As DNA, the CDR3 is TGTGCCAGTAGTCGGACTAGCGGGGAAGGGGAGCAGTACTTC.

In this sample, this clone turned up a few times. This chain connects TRBV5-1 to TRBJ1-2; the D gene is possibly TRBD1 (6 bases). The CDR3 totals 15 residues. V was cut by 0 bases and J by 7 bases, with 16 bases left in between. Per the germline V gene, CDR1 is SGHRS and CDR2 is YFSETQ. CDR3 sequence (DNA): TGCGCCAGCAGCTTGGGACAGGCCGCCGGCGGTGGCTACACCTTC. This encodes CASSLGQAAGGGYTF.

The chain has TRBV19 and TRBJ1-4; D remains unclear. This CDR3 has 12 residues. Per germline, CDR1 LNHDA and CDR2 SQIVND (reference sequence). V lost 3 bases, J lost 8 bases, and 7 bases lay in between. CDR3 region: CASSMTGEKLFF. CDR3 DNA sequence: TGTGCCAGTAGTATGACCGGGGAAAAACTGTTTTTT.